The 20 T cell receptor beta chains below were found in one sample sequenced in a study of T cell responses to AZD1222 COVID-19 vaccine. Produced via immunoSEQ multiplex PCR; TCRdb's table is partial and in-frame only. The sample contains some 150,000 clones, about 92% of which appear only once. The sequences come from peripheral blood, collected on day 0 of AZD1222 vaccination. All receptors come from an adult in good health.

The V and J genes are TRBV15 and TRBJ1-6; D not resolved. The CDR3 is 16 residues long. V shed 3 bases and J shed 9 bases, with 18 bases lying between them. The germline V gene has CDR1 LNHNV and CDR2 YYDKDF (reference sequence). CDR3 nucleotides: TGTGCCACCAGCAGGGACCCCAGATTGAGTGGTTCACCCCTCCACTTT. Translation gives CATSRDPRLSGSPLHF.

The J gene is TRBJ1-2, the V gene TRBV19; TRBD1 agrees at 8 bases. This CDR3 is built from 15 residues. CDR1 is LNHDA, CDR2 SQIVND, per germline (reference sequence). The J segment lost 14 bases and the V segment lost 3 bases, leaving 17 bases of the junction unmatched. The CDR3: CASSMGSGGAARGTF. The CDR3 DNA sequence: TGTGCCAGTAGTATGGGGTCAGGGGGCGCCGCCAGGGGAACCTTC.

This chain connects TRBV5-8 to TRBJ1-1; D not resolved. Trimming left V 0 bases short and J 4 bases short, with 7 bases between. In germline, CDR1 is SGHTS, CDR2 YDEGEE. The CDR3 totals 13 residues. This chain's CDR3 is CASSLEPSTEAFF. CDR3 bases: TGTGCCAGCAGCTTGGAGCCGAGCACTGAAGCTTTCTTT.

In its sample, this clone was seen once. The gene calls are TRBV5-1 and TRBJ2-7; unclear D gene. The germline V gene has CDR1 SGHRS and CDR2 YFSETQ. The V end lost 6 bases, the J end lost 3 bases, and 16 bases lay between the germline ends. The CDR3 is made up of 14 amino acids. Here the CDR3 reads CASTVDRMGYEQYF. CDR3 nucleotides: TGCGCCAGCACGGTAGACCGTATGGGCTACGAGCAGTACTTC.

The chain links TRBV9 to TRBJ2-1; TRBD2 might be the D (6 bases). Deletions cut 4 bases from V and 4 bases from J, with 15 bases between. This CDR3 has 15 residues. Germline CDR1 is SGDLS and CDR2 is YYNGEE. This chain's CDR3 is CASSSGLQPYNEQFF. CDR3 DNA: TGTGCCAGCAGCTCCGGACTACAACCTTACAATGAGCAGTTCTTC.

V gene TRBV19 combines with J gene TRBJ2-1; 12 bases are shared with TRBD2. This CDR3 region has 15 residues. J lost 7 bases, V lost 3 bases, and 4 bases had no gene match. Germline loops: CDR1 LNHDA, CDR2 SQIVND (reference sequence). CDR3 bases: TGTGCCAGTAGTATTGAAGGGACTAGCGGGAATGAGCAGTTCTTC. Its translation is CASSIEGTSGNEQFF. Full variable domain (rest looked up from reference TRBV19 and TRBJ2-1): DGGITQSPKYLFRKEGQNVTLSCEQNLNHDAMYWYRQDPGQGLRLIYYSQIVNDFQKGDIAEGYSVSREKKESFPLTVTSAQKNPTAFYLCASSIEGTSGNEQFFGPGTRLTVL.

The chain uses TRBV28 and TRBJ1-1; 7 bases match TRBD1. In germline, CDR1 is MDHEN, CDR2 SYDVKM. The trim removed 2 bases at V and 7 bases at J, leaving 4 bases unmatched. There are 13 residues in the CDR3. The CDR3 loop reads CASSLNRGLEAFF. CDR3 DNA sequence: TGTGCCAGCAGTTTAAACAGGGGCCTTGAAGCTTTCTTT.

V gene TRBV12-3 or TRBV12-4 combines with J gene TRBJ1-5; unclear D gene. V was clipped by 0 bases and J by 4 bases, with 4 bases between them. The CDR3 loop spans 13 amino acids. Here the CDR3 DNA reads TGTGCCAGCAGTTTAGCAGAAAATCAGCCCCAGCATTTT. This codes for CASSLAENQPQHF.

V and J are TRBV7-9 and TRBJ2-1, with TRBD2 matching over 7 bases. CDR1 and CDR2 from the germline V gene are SEHNR and FQNEAQ (reference sequence). J was trimmed by 0 bases and V by 11 bases; bases with no gene match: 10. This CDR3 region has 15 residues. The CDR3 bases are TGTGCCTCATCAAACAGGACTAGCTCCTACAATGAGCAGTTCTTC. This codes for CASSNRTSSYNEQFF.

This chain links TRBV9 with TRBJ2-1; TRBD2 agrees at 7 bases. The CDR3 covers 15 residues. Germline V gene data show CDR1 as SGDLS and CDR2 as YYNGEE. Trimming removed 1 base from V and 2 bases from J; junction bases left unmatched: 3. The CDR3 loop is CASSVREGPYNEQFF. CDR3 bases: TGTGCCAGCAGCGTAAGGGAGGGCCCCTACAATGAGCAGTTCTTC.

The gene calls are TRBV28 and TRBJ1-5; D perhaps matches TRBD1 (5 bases). The CDR3 has 14 amino acids. The V gene's germline CDR1 is MDHEN and CDR2 SYDVKM. Trimming removed 4 bases at V and 2 bases at J, with 9 bases between. As DNA, the CDR3 is TGTGCCAGCAGTTGGGGGACGGGCAATCAGCCCCAGCATTTT. Translating gives CASSWGTGNQPQHF.

V gene TRBV9 combines with J gene TRBJ1-5; TRBD1 matches 9 bases. CDR1 and CDR2 (germline): SGDLS, YYNGEE. Trimming took 4 bases from V and 1 from J; bases not matched to a gene: 3. The CDR3 contains 15 residues. The CDR3 sequence: CASSRTGESNQPQHF. CDR3 nucleotide sequence: TGTGCCAGCAGCCGGACAGGGGAAAGCAATCAGCCCCAGCATTTT.

V is TRBV27 and J is TRBJ2-1, with 10 bases aligning to TRBD2. CDR3 length equals 15 residues. The junction had 7 bases not matched to a gene; V was cut back by 6 bases and J by 5 bases. From germline, CDR1 is MNHEY and CDR2 SMNVEV (reference sequence). CDR3 in amino acids: CASSRPGLANNEQFF. CDR3 coding DNA: TGTGCCAGCAGCCGTCCGGGACTAGCGAACAATGAGCAGTTCTTC.

The V and J genes are TRBV19 and TRBJ1-6; D perhaps matches TRBD1 (5 bases). Germline V gives CDR1 LNHDA, CDR2 SQIVND (reference sequence). V lost 6 bases and J lost 7, with 19 bases in between. This CDR3 is built from 16 residues. The DNA for the CDR3 is TGTGCCAGTAGGCCTAACGAAGGTAGGGGAAATTCACCCCTCCACTTT. It yields the protein CASRPNEGRGNSPLHF.

The chain has TRBV6-5 and TRBJ2-7; D possibly uses TRBD1 or TRBD2 (7 bases each). The germline V gene encodes CDR1 MNHEY and CDR2 SVGAGI. V lost 6 bases to trimming and J lost 10 bases, with 13 bases between them. The CDR3 runs 11 residues. The CDR3 DNA reads TGTGCCAGCAGGGGAGGGGGCGCCCAGTACTTC. Protein product: CASRGGGAQYF.

This chain uses TRBV7-2 with TRBJ2-1; 10 bases align to TRBD2. J lost 4 bases, V lost 5 bases, and 5 bases had no gene match. The germline V gene encodes CDR1 SGHTA and CDR2 FQGNSA. This CDR3 is 15 amino acids long. CDR3 DNA: TGTGCCAGCAGCATTACTAGCGGGATATACAATGAGCAGTTCTTC. Translation: CASSITSGIYNEQFF.

The chain employs TRBV10-3 and TRBJ2-1; a weak D match, TRBD1 (6 bases). The length of the CDR3 is 13 residues. V dropped 5 bases and J dropped 8 bases, with 13 bases sitting between them. Germline assignment: CDR1 ENHRY and CDR2 SYGVKD. The chain's CDR3 is CAISHAGADEQFF. DNA of the CDR3: TGTGCCATCAGTCACGCAGGGGCCGATGAGCAGTTCTTC.

V gene TRBV7-9 combines with J gene TRBJ2-3, with 9 positions matching TRBD2. This CDR3 is built from 16 residues. After removal of 0 bases from V and 3 bases from J, the junction contained 4 bases not matched to a gene. Germline CDR1 and CDR2: SEHNR and FQNEAQ (reference sequence). CDR3 sequence (DNA): TGTGCCAGCAGCTTAGCGGCGGGGGGGTTAACAGATACGCAGTATTTT. Amino acid sequence: CASSLAAGGLTDTQYF.

This chain joins TRBV18 and TRBJ1-2; perhaps TRBD1 as D (6 bases). Trimming stripped 3 bases from V and 8 bases from J, with 16 bases between. The CDR3 has 14 amino acids. Per the germline V gene, CDR1 is KGHSH and CDR2 is LQKENI. Here the CDR3 reads CASSPNGGLEGYTF. The CDR3 nucleotides are TGTGCCAGCTCACCGAACGGGGGCCTTGAGGGCTACACCTTC. The full variable domain, with the rest looked up from reference TRBV18 and TRBJ1-2, is NAGVMQNPRHLVRRRGQEARLRCSPMKGHSHVYWYRQLPEEGLKFMVYLQKENIIDESGMPKERFSAEFPKEGPSILRIQQVVRGDSAAYFCASSPNGGLEGYTFGSGTRLTVV.

The chain combines TRBV23-1 with TRBJ1-1; the D gene is possibly TRBD1 (6 bases). TRBV23-1 is assigned to the ORF class and has an uncertain function. The V gene lost 2 bases and the J gene lost 3 bases, with 19 bases spanning the gap. The CDR3 runs 17 residues. CDR3 amino acids: CASSQGMRARGYTEAFF. The CDR3 DNA is TGCGCCAGCAGTCAAGGTATGAGGGCCAGGGGTTACACTGAAGCTTTCTTT.